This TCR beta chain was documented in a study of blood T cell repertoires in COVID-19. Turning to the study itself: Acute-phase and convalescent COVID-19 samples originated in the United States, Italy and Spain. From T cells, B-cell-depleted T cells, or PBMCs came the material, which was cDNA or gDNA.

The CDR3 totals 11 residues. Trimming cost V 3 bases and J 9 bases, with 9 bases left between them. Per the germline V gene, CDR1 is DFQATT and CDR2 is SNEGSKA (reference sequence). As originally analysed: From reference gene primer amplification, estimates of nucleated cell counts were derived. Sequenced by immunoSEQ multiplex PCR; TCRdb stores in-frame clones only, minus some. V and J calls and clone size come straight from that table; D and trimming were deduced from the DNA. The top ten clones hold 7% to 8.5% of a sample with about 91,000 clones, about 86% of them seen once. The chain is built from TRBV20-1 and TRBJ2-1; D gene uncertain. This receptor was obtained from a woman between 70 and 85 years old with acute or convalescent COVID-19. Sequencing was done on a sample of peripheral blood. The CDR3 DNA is TGCAGTGCTAGCTCGAGAACTGAGCAGTTCTTC. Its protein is CSASSRTEQFF.